These 28 T cell receptor beta chains were sequenced from one sample in a study of blood T cells in healthy people across ages. Primers used in a second PCR of about 6 to 11 cycles were a sample-barcoded 5' primer and a J-beta primer mix. TCRdb analysed the 5' RACE reads with MiXCR anew, one entry per CDR3 protein. The sample contains roughly 1.9 million distinct CDR3 sequences, about 39% of which appear only once. Specimen: blood. The origin of the receptors is a human donor in good health.

This clonotype was recorded a few times. This chain links TRBV9 with TRBJ2-3, with unresolved D. Germline CDR1 SGDLS, CDR2 YYNGEE. V was cut by 4 bases and J by 1 base, with 13 bases left in between. The length of the CDR3 is 15 residues. The CDR3 sequence is CASSPLDVRTDTQYF. CDR3 coding DNA: TGTGCCAGCAGCCCCCTTGATGTGCGCACAGATACGCAGTATTTT.

This clonotype appeared a few times. This chain uses TRBV5-5 with TRBJ2-1; the D call may be TRBD1 or TRBD2 (5 bases each). From germline, CDR1 is SGHKS and CDR2 YYEKEE (reference sequence). CDR3 size: 16 residues. V dropped 0 bases and J dropped 6 bases, with 16 bases sitting between them. CDR3 in amino acids: CASSLARTVRVNEQFF. The CDR3 bases are TGTGCCAGCAGCTTGGCACGGACTGTCAGGGTCAATGAGCAGTTCTTC. Combining the CDR3 with reference TRBV5-5 and TRBJ2-1 gives the whole variable domain DAGVTQSPTHLIKTRGQQVTLRCSPISGHKSVSWYQQVLGQGPQFIFQYYEKEERGRGNFPDRFSARQFPNYSSELNVNALLLGDSALYLCASSLARTVRVNEQFFGPGTRLTVL.

V usage is TRBV4-1 and J usage is TRBJ1-2; 8 bases line up with TRBD1. The CDR3 loop spans 15 amino acids. The germline gives CDR1 MGHRA, CDR2 YSYEKL. Germline trimming cut 4 bases from V and 7 bases from J; bases unmatched to any gene: 11. DNA of the CDR3: TGCGCCAGCAGCCCCGGTGGCAGGGGGCAAGGTGGCTACACCTTC. Protein product: CASSPGGRGQGGYTF.

This chain uses TRBV5-1 with TRBJ1-2; 7 nucleotides line up with TRBD1. Trimming took 0 bases from V and 8 from J; bases not matched to a gene: 7. Per germline, CDR1 SGHRS and CDR2 YFSETQ. The CDR3 runs to 14 residues. CDR3 loop: CASSLGQGYEGYTF. As DNA, the CDR3 is TGCGCCAGCAGCTTGGGACAGGGCTATGAGGGCTACACCTTC.

This rearrangement joins TRBV4-3 to TRBJ2-1, with a tentative D call TRBD1 (6 bases). Trimming left V 2 bases short and J 9 bases short, with 14 bases between. There are 14 residues in the CDR3. The germline V gene has CDR1 LGHNA and CDR2 YSLEER. CDR3 sequence: CASSQLQGYGEQFF. The CDR3 nucleotides are TGCGCCAGCAGCCAACTACAGGGTTACGGTGAGCAGTTCTTC.

This rearrangement joins TRBV7-9 to TRBJ1-2, with a weak D call TRBD1 (5 bases). Germline V gene sequence: CDR1 SEHNR, CDR2 FQNEAQ (reference sequence). The CDR3 consists of 14 residues. The V gene lost 6 bases and the J gene lost 6 bases, with 17 bases spanning the gap. CDR3 coding DNA: TGTGCCAGCAGGGGGCAGGGTGACCGGAATGGCTACACCTTC. It specifies CASRGQGDRNGYTF.

V is TRBV28 and J is TRBJ1-1; D may be TRBD1 (5 bases). V lost 6 bases and J 6 bases, leaving 20 bases between the germline ends. Germline CDR1 MDHEN, CDR2 SYDVKM. The CDR3 runs 15 residues. The CDR3 nucleotides are TGTGCCAGCAGGGAAGGGACGGAAGGATGGGCTGAAGCTTTCTTT. As protein: CASREGTEGWAEAFF. The full variable domain, with the rest looked up from reference TRBV28 and TRBJ1-1, is DVKVTQSSRYLVKRTGEKVFLECVQDMDHENMFWYRQDPGLGLRLIYFSYDVKMKEKGDIPEGYSVSREKKERFSLILESASTNQTSMYLCASREGTEGWAEAFFGQGTRLTVV.

V usage is TRBV7-2 and J usage is TRBJ1-2; unclear D gene. V lost 6 bases, J lost 6 bases, and 14 bases lay in between. The germline V gene has CDR1 SGHTA and CDR2 FQGNSA. This CDR3 has 13 amino acids. CDR3 sequence reads: CASRVAGSHGYTF. CDR3 DNA sequence: TGTGCCAGCAGAGTCGCGGGGTCACATGGCTACACCTTC.

This chain links TRBV6-2 or TRBV6-3 with TRBJ2-7, with D perhaps given as TRBD1 or TRBD2 (6 bases each). The CDR3 is 14 residues long. Germline V gene sequence: CDR1 MNHEY, CDR2 SVGEGT. Trimming cost V 6 bases and J 2 bases, with 14 bases left between them. CDR3 in DNA: TGTGCCAGCAGATTTCCCGGGGGCACCTACGAGCAGTACTTC. This codes for CASRFPGGTYEQYF.

This clonotype was found a few times. The chain combines TRBV7-8 with TRBJ1-1, with D possibly matching TRBD1 (5 bases). The ends were cut back, 6 bases at V and 1 base at J, with 15 bases in the middle. The length of the CDR3 is 15 residues. Germline assignment: CDR1 SGHVS and CDR2 FQNEAQ. In nucleotides, the CDR3 is TGTGCCAGCAGGGGGAGCAGGGCAAGGAACACTGAAGCTTTCTTT. Amino acids: CASRGSRARNTEAFF.

This clonotype has only a few counts. The V and J genes are TRBV5-6 and TRBJ2-7; TRBD2 is a possible D gene (6 bases). The CDR3 loop spans 15 amino acids. The V gene's germline CDR1 is SGHDT and CDR2 YYEEEE. V was clipped by 0 bases and J by 4 bases, with 14 bases between them. The CDR3 loop reads CASSLVGAGRYEQYF. CDR3 nucleotide sequence: TGTGCCAGCAGCTTGGTTGGTGCGGGGCGGTACGAGCAGTACTTC.

V and J are TRBV20-1 and TRBJ2-5; D call uncertain. Trimming cost V 6 bases and J 1 base, with 15 bases left between them. Germline loops: CDR1 DFQATT, CDR2 SNEGSKA (reference sequence). The CDR3 runs 14 residues. The CDR3 coding sequence is TGCAGTGCCACCCCCGGGCCCCCCCAAGAGACCCAGTACTTC. Translation: CSATPGPPQETQYF.

The rearrangement uses TRBV7-2 and TRBJ2-1, with no clear D. V shed 0 bases and J shed 9 bases, with 15 bases lying between them. This CDR3 is built from 15 residues. Per the germline V gene, CDR1 is SGHTA and CDR2 is FQGNSA. This CDR3 is CASSLAPGSLTEQFF. In DNA, the CDR3 is TGTGCCAGCAGCTTAGCCCCTGGCAGTCTCACTGAGCAGTTCTTC.

V is TRBV6-5 and J is TRBJ2-1, with D uncertain. The V and J ends lost 6 bases and 5 bases respectively, with 20 bases between them. Germline assignment: CDR1 MNHEY and CDR2 SVGAGI. The CDR3 runs to 16 residues. DNA for the CDR3: TGTGCCAGCAGGCAACTGAGTCAGCGTACAAACAATGAGCAGTTCTTC. Amino acids: CASRQLSQRTNNEQFF.

The chain is built from TRBV19 and TRBJ2-1; 10 bases are a match to TRBD2. Germline V CDR1 and CDR2: LNHDA, SQIVND (reference sequence). J was trimmed by 0 bases and V by 8 bases; bases with no gene match: 10. The length of the CDR3 is 17 residues. The CDR3 DNA follows: TGTGCCAGTGGTAGGCTAGCGGGGGACAGCTCCTACAATGAGCAGTTCTTC. This codes for CASGRLAGDSSYNEQFF.

V usage is TRBV4-3 and J usage is TRBJ2-4; maybe TRBD2 (6 bases). The V end was cut by 6 bases, the J end by 3 bases, with 15 bases between. Germline V gene data show CDR1 as LGHNA and CDR2 as YSLEER. This CDR3 spans 15 amino acids. The CDR3 DNA follows: TGCGCCAGCAGTCCATCCAGGACTAACAAAAACATTCAGTACTTC. It yields the protein CASSPSRTNKNIQYF.

This sequence joins TRBV5-1 and TRBJ2-1; 9 bases are a match to TRBD2. The germline V gene has CDR1 SGHRS and CDR2 YFSETQ. The CDR3 contains 14 residues. V gave up 4 bases and J gave up 13 bases; unmatched junction bases: 12. CDR3: CASSPLMTSGSQFF. CDR3 bases: TGCGCCAGCAGCCCCCTGATGACTAGCGGATCTCAGTTCTTC.

The chain joins TRBV5-1 to TRBJ1-2; weak D call: TRBD1 (5 bases). Germline CDR1 reads SGHRS; CDR2 reads YFSETQ. The CDR3 is made up of 14 amino acids. Trimming stripped 0 bases from V and 6 bases from J, with 12 bases between. This CDR3 is CASSLETGDHGYTF. The DNA of the CDR3 is TGCGCCAGCAGCTTGGAGACGGGGGACCATGGCTACACCTTC. Full variable domain (missing parts from reference TRBV5-1 and TRBJ1-2): KAGVTQTPRYLIKTRGQQVTLSCSPISGHRSVSWYQQTPGQGLQFLFEYFSETQRNKGNFPGRFSGRQFSNSRSEMNVSTLELGDSALYLCASSLETGDHGYTFGSGTRLTVV.

This clonotype was detected a few times. V gene TRBV5-5 combines with J gene TRBJ1-2; D is perhaps TRBD1 (6 bases). With 2 bases removed from V and 5 bases from J, the gap between germline ends came to 22 bases. Germline V gene lookup returns CDR1 SGHKS and CDR2 YYEKEE (reference sequence). CDR3 size: 17 residues. The CDR3 bases are TGTGCCAGCAGCTTAGCAGGGGCCGCACTGCAAATATATGGCTACACCTTC. Translating it yields CASSLAGAALQIYGYTF. Based on the CDR3 plus reference TRBV5-5 and TRBJ1-2, the full variable domain is DAGVTQSPTHLIKTRGQQVTLRCSPISGHKSVSWYQQVLGQGPQFIFQYYEKEERGRGNFPDRFSARQFPNYSSELNVNALLLGDSALYLCASSLAGAALQIYGYTFGSGTRLTVV.

In regard to this clonotype: One end of the junction is discordant with germline, which a read error may explain. V is TRBV2 and J is TRBJ2-6; 9 bases match TRBD1. Germline V gene lookup returns CDR1 SNHLY and CDR2 FYNNEI. The CDR3 length is 20 residues. DNA of the CDR3: TGTGCCAGCAGTGATCGGCGCGGGACAGGGTCTTTTGTTGGGCCCAACGTCCTGACTTTC. It encodes CASSDRRGTGSFVGPNVLTF.

The chain employs TRBV27 and TRBJ1-5; D is undetermined. This CDR3 spans 13 amino acids. Per the germline V gene, CDR1 is MNHEY and CDR2 is SMNVEV (reference sequence). Trimming shortened V by 5 bases and J by 7 bases, and 12 bases separated the two germline ends. CDR3 in DNA: TGTGCCAGCAGTCCGGGCCACGGGCAGCCCCAGCATTTT. Its protein is CASSPGHGQPQHF.

The chain combines TRBV28 with TRBJ2-1, with D possibly matching TRBD2 (6 bases). Trimming removed 5 bases at V and 15 bases at J, with 17 bases between. Germline V CDR1 and CDR2: MDHEN, SYDVKM. There are 12 residues in the CDR3. In DNA form, the CDR3 reads TGTGCCAGCAGTCCCGGGACTTCCAAAGTGTTCTTC. Translation gives CASSPGTSKVFF.

This clonotype showed up many times. The chain employs TRBV7-2 and TRBJ1-2, with D perhaps matching TRBD1 (6 bases). The CDR3 sequence is 15 residues long. Germline lookup yields CDR1 SGHTA and CDR2 FQGNSA. Trimming removed 1 base from V and 4 bases from J, with 13 bases in between. As DNA, the CDR3 is TGTGCCAGCAGCTTAGACAGGGCGGGGGGCTATGGCTACACCTTC. Residues: CASSLDRAGGYGYTF.

The chain links TRBV6-1 to TRBJ1-2; D not resolved. Germline assignment: CDR1 MNHNS and CDR2 SASEGT. Trimming pared 0 bases from V and 0 bases from J, leaving 8 bases between. The CDR3 is made up of 15 amino acids. Here the CDR3 DNA reads TGTGCCAGCAGTGAAGCGCTTCCCGCTAACTATGGCTACACCTTC. Its translation is CASSEALPANYGYTF.

This rearrangement joins TRBV30 to TRBJ1-5; D is ambiguous. This CDR3 has 13 amino acids. From germline, CDR1 is GTSNPN and CDR2 SVGIG (reference sequence). The ends were cut back, 0 bases at V and 8 bases at J, with 11 bases in the middle. The CDR3 loop is CAWSVELNKPQHF. The CDR3 bases are TGTGCCTGGAGTGTAGAGTTGAACAAGCCCCAGCATTTT.

This clonotype has a handful of counts. The rearrangement uses TRBV4-3 and TRBJ2-1, with D perhaps matching TRBD1 (5 bases). V was cut by 2 bases and J by 5 bases, with 10 bases left in between. This CDR3 comprises 14 residues. Germline CDR1 LGHNA, CDR2 YSLEER. The CDR3 spells CASSQFTGNNEQFF. As DNA, the CDR3 is TGCGCCAGCAGCCAATTTACAGGAAACAATGAGCAGTTCTTC.

CDR3 in DNA: TGTGCCAGCAGTTCCCGAGGGGTGACCCAGTACTTC. Protein product: CASSSRGVTQYF. The chain recombines TRBV28 with TRBJ2-5; perhaps D is TRBD1 or TRBD2 (5 bases each). This CDR3 region has 12 residues. The V gene's germline CDR1 is MDHEN and CDR2 SYDVKM. Deletions cut 4 bases from V and 7 bases from J, with 10 bases between.

The chain is built from TRBV25-1 and TRBJ2-5, with D maybe TRBD2 (7 bases). V was cut by 1 base and J by 1 base, with 16 bases left in between. Germline V gives CDR1 MGHDK, CDR2 SYGVNS. The CDR3 runs 17 residues. The CDR3 nucleotides are TGTGCCAGCAGTGAATGGCAGGGCGGGGGCCCCCAAGAGACCCAGTACTTC. This sequence encodes CASSEWQGGGPQETQYF. Full variable domain (missing parts from reference TRBV25-1 and TRBJ2-5): EADIYQTPRYLVIGTGKKITLECSQTMGHDKMYWYQQDPGMELHLIHYSYGVNSTEKGDLSSESTVSRIRTEHFPLTLESARPSHTSQYLCASSEWQGGGPQETQYFGPGTRLLVL.